These 13 T cell receptor beta chains were all obtained from the same sample, sequenced in a study of blood T cell repertoires in COVID-19. Generated by immunoSEQ multiplex PCR, the TCRdb table keeps only in-frame clones and is missing some. Counted here are 150,000 to 200,000 clones, 89% occurring once; the ten biggest clones make up less than 0.85%. The sample taken for sequencing was PBMCs or T cells enriched from blood (not recorded which). The receptors were sampled from a woman aged 18 to 35 who had recovered from COVID-19.

This clone was detected only once. The rearrangement uses TRBV5-1 and TRBJ2-7; D perhaps matches TRBD2 (5 bases). Germline V gives CDR1 SGHRS, CDR2 YFSETQ. V dropped 0 bases and J dropped 0 bases, with 10 bases sitting between them. The length of the CDR3 is 15 residues. The CDR3 DNA sequence: TGCGCCAGCAGCTTGGGGGCCAGCGGCTCCTACGAGCAGTACTTC. Its protein is CASSLGASGSYEQYF.

This chain uses TRBV4-1 with TRBJ2-1; 7 positions agree with TRBD2. V shed 5 bases, J shed 0 bases, and the junction held 10 bases outside the gene matches. The CDR3 covers 17 residues. Germline lookup yields CDR1 MGHRA and CDR2 YSYEKL. The chain's CDR3 is CASSSFLAAGSYNEQFF. The CDR3 bases are TGCGCCAGCAGCTCCTTCCTAGCGGCTGGCTCCTACAATGAGCAGTTCTTC.

V usage is TRBV24-1 and J usage is TRBJ2-1; 9 nucleotides match TRBD1. With 1 base clipped from V and 1 base from J, the junction kept 7 bases outside the gene matches. The V gene's germline CDR1 is KGHDR and CDR2 SFDVKD. The CDR3 has 18 residues. The CDR3 nucleotides read TGTGCCACCAGTGATTTTGGGCCGGGACAGGGTTCCTACAATGAGCAGTTCTTC. Translation: CATSDFGPGQGSYNEQFF.

J is TRBJ2-1 and V is TRBV7-9; 11 bases map to TRBD2. The germline V gene encodes CDR1 SEHNR and CDR2 FQNEAQ (reference sequence). Trimming at V came to 2 bases and at J to 0 bases, leaving 3 bases not matched to a gene. This CDR3 is 17 amino acids long. The CDR3 is CASSLPGLAGSYNEQFF. The CDR3 DNA is TGTGCCAGCAGCTTACCTGGACTAGCGGGCTCCTACAATGAGCAGTTCTTC.

The CDR3, as DNA: TGCAGCGTTGAAGATAGCGGGCTCACCGGGGAGCTGTTTTTT. Translation gives CSVEDSGLTGELFF. The chain is built from TRBV29-1 and TRBJ2-2; 7 positions agree with TRBD2. V lost 0 bases and J lost 4; bases outside the gene matches: 2. Germline CDR1 SQVTM, CDR2 ANQGSEA. This CDR3 is 14 amino acids long.

The J gene is TRBJ2-3, the V gene TRBV12-5; TRBD2 matches at 8 bases. V shed 5 bases, J shed 3 bases, and the junction held 13 bases outside the gene matches. CDR1 is LGHNT, CDR2 FRNRAP, per germline. CDR3 length equals 17 residues. CDR3 in amino acids: CASGLRGSGRVTDTQYF. CDR3 sequence (DNA): TGTGCTAGTGGTCTGCGCGGGTCCGGGAGGGTTACAGATACGCAGTATTTT.

This sequence joins TRBV11-2 and TRBJ1-5; 7 nucleotides line up with TRBD1. Germline CDR1 is SGHAT and CDR2 is FQNNGV. This CDR3 is 15 amino acids long. The J segment lost 2 bases and the V segment lost 5 bases, leaving 6 bases of the junction unmatched. This CDR3 reads CASSQTGEGNQPQHF. CDR3 coding DNA: TGTGCCAGCAGCCAAACAGGGGAGGGCAATCAGCCCCAGCATTTT.

The CDR3 reads CASSFMRAETQYF. The CDR3 nucleotides read TGTGCCAGCAGTTTCATGCGAGCGGAGACCCAGTACTTC. The genes are TRBV27 and TRBJ2-5; D remains unclear. The CDR3 spans 13 residues. From germline, CDR1 is MNHEY and CDR2 SMNVEV (reference sequence). V was shortened by 3 bases and J by 5 bases, with 10 bases between the two germline ends.

The J gene is TRBJ2-1, the V gene TRBV28; a weak D match, TRBD2 (5 bases). Deletions cut 2 bases from V and 5 bases from J, with 10 bases between. In germline, CDR1 is MDHEN, CDR2 SYDVKM. There are 14 residues in the CDR3. The DNA of the CDR3 is TGTGCCAGCAGTTTAGCGCTAGCAGACAATGAGCAGTTCTTC. This encodes CASSLALADNEQFF.

The V and J genes are TRBV6-5 and TRBJ2-7, with 7 bases lining up with TRBD1. This CDR3 has 16 amino acids. Germline V gene data show CDR1 as MNHEY and CDR2 as SVGAGI. Unmatched junction bases numbered 16, after V lost 0 bases and J lost 11 bases. CDR3 sequence reads: CASSYSPYRDSPREYF. The CDR3 bases are TGTGCCAGCAGTTACTCCCCCTACCGGGACAGCCCACGGGAGTACTTC.

V and J are TRBV5-8 and TRBJ1-2, with 9 bases fitting TRBD1. The CDR3 sequence is 14 residues long. V lost 5 bases and J lost 8; bases outside the gene matches: 10. Germline CDR1 and CDR2: SGHTS and YDEGEE. CDR3 sequence reads: CASRRPGQGSGYTF. The DNA of the CDR3 is TGTGCCAGCAGACGACCGGGACAGGGTAGCGGCTACACCTTC.

The chain employs TRBV20-1 and TRBJ2-3; 9 bases match TRBD2. Germline CDR1 is DFQATT and CDR2 is SNEGSKA (reference sequence). The CDR3 consists of 17 residues. Trimming cost V 3 bases and J 0 bases; bases outside gene matches: 10. The CDR3 is CSASALAGRSSTDTQYF. CDR3 nucleotides: TGCAGTGCTAGTGCCCTAGCGGGGCGGTCTAGCACAGATACGCAGTATTTT.

This chain links TRBV30 with TRBJ1-2; possible D gene TRBD1, 5 bases. The CDR3 is made up of 13 amino acids. CDR1 and CDR2 (germline): GTSNPN, SVGIG (reference sequence). Trimming removed 4 bases at V and 0 bases at J, with 9 bases between. The CDR3 protein is CAWIGGTNYGYTF. DNA for the CDR3: TGTGCCTGGATCGGGGGGACTAACTATGGCTACACCTTC.